These 3 T cell receptor beta chains share one sample of origin, sequenced in a study of blood T cell repertoires in COVID-19. TCRdb keeps only in-frame clones here, not all; method: immunoSEQ multiplex PCR. The top ten clones hold around 7% of a sample with approximately 91,000 clones, approximately 80% of them seen once. The sample consisted of peripheral blood. The origin of the receptors is a man in his 70s with acute or convalescent COVID-19.

The chain recombines TRBV19 with TRBJ1-5, with D unclear. CDR1 and CDR2 from the germline V gene are LNHDA and SQIVND (reference sequence). Trimming pared 4 bases from V and 3 bases from J, leaving 10 bases between. This CDR3 spans 14 amino acids. CDR3 amino acids: CASSTRGYNQPQHF. The CDR3 coding sequence is TGTGCCAGTAGTACAAGAGGCTACAATCAGCCCCAGCATTTT.

The chain has TRBV5-1 and TRBJ2-1, with 7 bases lining up with TRBD2. Per germline, CDR1 SGHRS and CDR2 YFSETQ. This CDR3 region has 15 residues. The J segment lost 7 bases and the V segment lost 4 bases, leaving 11 bases of the junction unmatched. CDR3 DNA: TGCGCCAGCAGCATTAGCGGGTGGGCCCAGAATGAGCAGTTCTTC. The encoded protein is CASSISGWAQNEQFF.

In its sample, this clone was seen once. V is TRBV28 and J is TRBJ1-1, with 9 nucleotides matching TRBD1. The V and J ends lost 8 bases and 0 bases, in that order; junction bases with no gene match: 10. This CDR3 is built from 16 residues. The germline V gene has CDR1 MDHEN and CDR2 SYDVKM. The CDR3 DNA reads as TGTGCCAGCGGCACAGGGGGCTCGACCCTGAACACTGAAGCTTTCTTT. Translation gives CASGTGGSTLNTEAFF. Filled out from reference TRBV28 and TRBJ1-1, the complete variable domain reads DVKVTQSSRYLVKRTGEKVFLECVQDMDHENMFWYRQDPGLGLRLIYFSYDVKMKEKGDIPEGYSVSREKKERFSLILESASTNQTSMYLCASGTGGSTLNTEAFFGQGTRLTVV.